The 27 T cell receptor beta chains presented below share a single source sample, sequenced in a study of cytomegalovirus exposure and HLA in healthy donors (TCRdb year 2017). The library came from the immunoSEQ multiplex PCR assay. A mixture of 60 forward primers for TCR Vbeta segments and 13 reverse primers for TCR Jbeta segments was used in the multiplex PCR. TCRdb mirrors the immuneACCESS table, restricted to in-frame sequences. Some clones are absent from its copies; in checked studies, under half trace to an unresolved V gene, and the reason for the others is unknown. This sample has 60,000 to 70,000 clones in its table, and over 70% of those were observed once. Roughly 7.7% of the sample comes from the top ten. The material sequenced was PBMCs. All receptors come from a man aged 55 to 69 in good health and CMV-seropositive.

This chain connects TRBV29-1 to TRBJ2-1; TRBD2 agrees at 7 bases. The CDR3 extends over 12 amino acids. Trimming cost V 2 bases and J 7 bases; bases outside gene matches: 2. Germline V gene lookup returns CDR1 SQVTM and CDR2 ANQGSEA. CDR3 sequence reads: CSVERGGNEQFF. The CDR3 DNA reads TGCAGCGTTGAAAGGGGAGGGAATGAGCAGTTCTTC.

The CDR3 nucleotides read TGTGCCAGCAGCTTGCTAACTAGCGGGAGTAGGTATACGCAGTATTTT. Its protein product is CASSLLTSGSRYTQYF. This chain links TRBV5-6 with TRBJ2-3, with 11 bases that match TRBD2. CDR3 length equals 16 residues. The V and J ends lost 1 base and 7 bases, in that order; junction bases with no gene match: 8. From germline, CDR1 is SGHDT and CDR2 YYEEEE. The whole variable domain, remainder taken from reference TRBV5-6 and TRBJ2-3, is DAGVTQSPTHLIKTRGQQVTLRCSPKSGHDTVSWYQQALGQGPQFIFQYYEEEERQRGNFPDRFSGHQFPNYSSELNVNALLLGDSALYLCASSLLTSGSRYTQYFGPGTRLTVL.

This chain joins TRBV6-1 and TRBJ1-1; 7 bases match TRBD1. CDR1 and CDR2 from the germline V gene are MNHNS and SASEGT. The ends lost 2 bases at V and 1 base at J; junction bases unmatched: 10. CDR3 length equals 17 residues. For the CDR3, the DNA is TGTGCCAGCAGTGAACTCGACAGGGATTATCCGAACACTGAAGCTTTCTTT. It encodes CASSELDRDYPNTEAFF.

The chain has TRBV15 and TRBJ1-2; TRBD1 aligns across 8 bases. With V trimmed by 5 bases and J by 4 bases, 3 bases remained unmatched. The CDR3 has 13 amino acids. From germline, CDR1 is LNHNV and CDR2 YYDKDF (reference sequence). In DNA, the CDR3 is TGTGCCACCAGCCGTGGACAGGGCTATGGCTACACCTTC. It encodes CATSRGQGYGYTF.

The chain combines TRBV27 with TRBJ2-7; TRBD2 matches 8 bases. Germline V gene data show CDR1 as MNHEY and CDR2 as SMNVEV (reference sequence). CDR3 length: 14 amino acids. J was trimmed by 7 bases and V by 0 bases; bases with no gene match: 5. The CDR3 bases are TGTGCCAGCAGTTTATCAGCGGGAGCGGGGGAGCAGTACTTC. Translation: CASSLSAGAGEQYF.

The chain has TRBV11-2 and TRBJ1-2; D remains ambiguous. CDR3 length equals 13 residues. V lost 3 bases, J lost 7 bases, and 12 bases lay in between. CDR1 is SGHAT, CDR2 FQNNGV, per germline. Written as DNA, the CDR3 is TGTGCCAGCAGCTTTAGTGGAGAAGCTGGCTACACCTTC. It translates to CASSFSGEAGYTF.

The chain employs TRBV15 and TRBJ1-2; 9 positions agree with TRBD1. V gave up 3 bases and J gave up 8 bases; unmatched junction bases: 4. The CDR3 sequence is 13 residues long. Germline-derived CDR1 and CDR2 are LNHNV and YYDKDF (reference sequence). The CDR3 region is CATSRDRGYGYTF. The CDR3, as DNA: TGTGCCACCAGCAGGGACAGGGGATACGGCTACACCTTC.

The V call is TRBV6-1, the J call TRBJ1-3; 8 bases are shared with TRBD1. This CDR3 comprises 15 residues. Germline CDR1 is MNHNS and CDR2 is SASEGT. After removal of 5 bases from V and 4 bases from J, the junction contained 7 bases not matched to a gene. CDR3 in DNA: TGTGCCAGCAGTTCGACAGGGGCATCAGGAAACACCATATATTTT. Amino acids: CASSSTGASGNTIYF.

Here the CDR3 reads CASGLMSGRGNQPQHF. The CDR3 bases are TGTGCTAGTGGTTTGATGAGCGGACGAGGCAATCAGCCCCAGCATTTT. This chain links TRBV12-5 with TRBJ1-5, with D unresolved. This CDR3 has 16 amino acids. Looked up from germline, CDR1 is LGHNT and CDR2 is FRNRAP. V lost 2 bases, J lost 2 bases, and 13 bases lay in between. The full variable domain, rest sourced from reference TRBV12-5 and TRBJ1-5, is DARVTQTPRHKVTEMGQEVTMRCQPILGHNTVFWYRQTMMQGLELLAYFRNRAPLDDSGMPKDRFSAEMPDATLATLKIQPSEPRDSAVYFCASGLMSGRGNQPQHFGDGTRLSIL.

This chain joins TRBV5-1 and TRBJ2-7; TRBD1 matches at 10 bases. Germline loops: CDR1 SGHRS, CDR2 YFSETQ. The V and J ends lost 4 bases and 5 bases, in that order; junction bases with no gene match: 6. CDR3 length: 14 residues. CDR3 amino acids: CASSHGTGVHEQYF. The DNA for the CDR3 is TGCGCCAGCAGCCACGGGACAGGGGTCCACGAGCAGTACTTC.

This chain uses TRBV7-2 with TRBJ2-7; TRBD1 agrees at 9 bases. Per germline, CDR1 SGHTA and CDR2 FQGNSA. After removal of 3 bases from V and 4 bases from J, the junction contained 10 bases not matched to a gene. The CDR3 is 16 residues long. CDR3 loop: CASSFDSGTGSYEQYF. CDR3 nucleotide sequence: TGTGCCAGCAGCTTCGACTCCGGGACAGGGTCATACGAGCAGTACTTC.

The CDR3 is CASSQDRRVKNQPQHF. CDR3 bases: TGCGCCAGCAGCCAAGATCGTCGGGTGAAGAATCAGCCCCAGCATTTT. The gene calls are TRBV4-1 and TRBJ1-5, with D uncertain. The CDR3 extends over 16 amino acids. CDR1 is MGHRA, CDR2 YSYEKL, per germline. The V end lost 0 bases, the J end lost 4 bases, and 13 bases lay between the germline ends.

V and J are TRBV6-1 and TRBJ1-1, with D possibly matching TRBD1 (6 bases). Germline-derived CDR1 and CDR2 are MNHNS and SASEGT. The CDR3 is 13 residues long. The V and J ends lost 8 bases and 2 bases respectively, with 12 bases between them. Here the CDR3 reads CASVNRVNTEAFF. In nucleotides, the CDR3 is TGTGCCAGCGTAAACAGGGTAAACACTGAAGCTTTCTTT.

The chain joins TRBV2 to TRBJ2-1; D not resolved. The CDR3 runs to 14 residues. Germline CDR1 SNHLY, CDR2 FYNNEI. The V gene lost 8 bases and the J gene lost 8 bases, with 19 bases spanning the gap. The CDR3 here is CASGPLSLRDEQFF. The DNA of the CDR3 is TGTGCCAGCGGGCCGCTGTCCTTGAGAGATGAGCAGTTCTTC.

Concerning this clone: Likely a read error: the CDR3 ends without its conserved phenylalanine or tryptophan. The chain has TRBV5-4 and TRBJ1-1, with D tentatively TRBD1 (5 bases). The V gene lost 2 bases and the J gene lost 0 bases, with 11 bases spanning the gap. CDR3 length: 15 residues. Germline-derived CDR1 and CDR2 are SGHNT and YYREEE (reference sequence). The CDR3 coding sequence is TGTGCCAGCAGCTTTAGGCAGGGTATGAACACTGAAGCTTTCCTT. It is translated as CASSFRQGMNTEAFL.

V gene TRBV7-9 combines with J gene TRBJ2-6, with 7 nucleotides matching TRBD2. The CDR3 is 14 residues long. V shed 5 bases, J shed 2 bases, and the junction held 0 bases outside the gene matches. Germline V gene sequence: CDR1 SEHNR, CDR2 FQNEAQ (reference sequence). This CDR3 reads CASSGGAGANVLTF. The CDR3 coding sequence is TGTGCCAGCAGCGGGGGGGCTGGGGCCAACGTCCTGACTTTC. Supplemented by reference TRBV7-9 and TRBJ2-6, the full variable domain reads DTGVSQNPRHKITKRGQNVTFRCDPISEHNRLYWYRQTLGQGPEFLTYFQNEAQLEKSRLLSDRFSAERPKGSFSTLEIQRTEQGDSAMYLCASSGGAGANVLTFGAGSRLTVL.

DNA for the CDR3: TGTGCCAGCAGCCTGGGACAGGGGTACCGTCAGCCCCAGCATTTT. Its protein product is CASSLGQGYRQPQHF. J is TRBJ1-5 and V is TRBV28; TRBD1 aligns across 10 bases. V was pared by 6 bases and J by 6 bases, with 8 bases of the junction left unmatched. Germline CDR1 MDHEN, CDR2 SYDVKM. The CDR3 spans 15 residues.

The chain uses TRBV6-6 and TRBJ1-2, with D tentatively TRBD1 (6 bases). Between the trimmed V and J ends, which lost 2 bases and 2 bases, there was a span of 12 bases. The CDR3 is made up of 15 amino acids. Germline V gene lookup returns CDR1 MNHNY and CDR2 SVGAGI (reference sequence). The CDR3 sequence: CASSYGRTVNYGYTF. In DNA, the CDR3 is TGTGCCAGCAGTTACGGGCGGACAGTAAACTATGGCTACACCTTC.

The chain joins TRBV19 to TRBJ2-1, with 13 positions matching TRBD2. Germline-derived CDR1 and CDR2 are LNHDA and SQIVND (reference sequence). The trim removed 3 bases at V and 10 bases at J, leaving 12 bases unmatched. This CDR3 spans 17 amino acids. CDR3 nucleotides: TGTGCCAGTAGTATTGGGGCCCAACCGGGACTAGCGGGAGAGCAGTTCTTC. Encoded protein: CASSIGAQPGLAGEQFF.

The CDR3 DNA sequence: TGTGCCAGCAGTGAACAGGGCGAGTCCTACGAGCAGTACTTC. This translates into CASSEQGESYEQYF. The chain is built from TRBV2 and TRBJ2-7, with D possibly TRBD1 on 5 matching bases. CDR1 is SNHLY, CDR2 FYNNEI, per germline. The CDR3 spans 14 residues. Trimming shortened V by 2 bases and J by 1 base, and 9 bases separated the two germline ends.

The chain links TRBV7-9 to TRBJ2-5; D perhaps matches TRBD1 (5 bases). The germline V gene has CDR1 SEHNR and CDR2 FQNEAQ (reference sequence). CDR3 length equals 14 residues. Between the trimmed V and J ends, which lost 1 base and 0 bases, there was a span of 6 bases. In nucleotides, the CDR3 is TGTGCCAGCAGCTTAGGACAGCACCAAGAGACCCAGTACTTC. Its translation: CASSLGQHQETQYF.

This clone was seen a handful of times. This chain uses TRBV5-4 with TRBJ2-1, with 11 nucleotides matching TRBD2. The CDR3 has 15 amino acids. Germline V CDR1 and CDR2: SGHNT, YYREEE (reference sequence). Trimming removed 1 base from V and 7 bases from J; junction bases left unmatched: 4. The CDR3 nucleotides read TGTGCCAGCAGCTTGACTAGCGGGAGTGCAAATGAGCAGTTCTTC. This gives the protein CASSLTSGSANEQFF.

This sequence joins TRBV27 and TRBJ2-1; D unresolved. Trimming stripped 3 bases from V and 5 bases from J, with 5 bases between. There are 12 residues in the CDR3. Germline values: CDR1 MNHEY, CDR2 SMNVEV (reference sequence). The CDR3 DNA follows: TGTGCCAGCAGTTTTTCGGACAATGAGCAGTTCTTC. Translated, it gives CASSFSDNEQFF.

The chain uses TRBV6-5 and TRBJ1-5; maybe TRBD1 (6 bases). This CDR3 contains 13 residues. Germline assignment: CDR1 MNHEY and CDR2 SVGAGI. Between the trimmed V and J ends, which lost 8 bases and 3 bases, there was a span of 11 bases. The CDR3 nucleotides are TGTGCCAGCGGAACAGGGTCCAATCAGCCCCAGCATTTT. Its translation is CASGTGSNQPQHF.

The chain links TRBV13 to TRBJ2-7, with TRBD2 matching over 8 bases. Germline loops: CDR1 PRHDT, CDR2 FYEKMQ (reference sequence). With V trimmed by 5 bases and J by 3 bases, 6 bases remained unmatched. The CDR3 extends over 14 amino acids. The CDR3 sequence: CASSEERGNYEQYF. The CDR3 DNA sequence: TGTGCCAGCAGCGAGGAGCGGGGGAACTACGAGCAGTACTTC.

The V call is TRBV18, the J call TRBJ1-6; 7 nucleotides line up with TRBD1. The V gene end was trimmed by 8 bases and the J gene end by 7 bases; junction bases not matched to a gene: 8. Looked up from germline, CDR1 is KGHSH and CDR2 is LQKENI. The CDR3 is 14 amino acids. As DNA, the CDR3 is TGTGCCAGCCAGGAAGAGACAGGGAATTCACCCCTCCACTTT. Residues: CASQEETGNSPLHF.

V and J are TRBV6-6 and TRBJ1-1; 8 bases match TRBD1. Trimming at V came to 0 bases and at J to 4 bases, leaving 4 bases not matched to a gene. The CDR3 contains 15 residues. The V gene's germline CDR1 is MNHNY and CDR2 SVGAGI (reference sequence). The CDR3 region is CASSYSMTGATEAFF. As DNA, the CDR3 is TGTGCCAGCAGTTACTCGATGACAGGGGCCACTGAAGCTTTCTTT.